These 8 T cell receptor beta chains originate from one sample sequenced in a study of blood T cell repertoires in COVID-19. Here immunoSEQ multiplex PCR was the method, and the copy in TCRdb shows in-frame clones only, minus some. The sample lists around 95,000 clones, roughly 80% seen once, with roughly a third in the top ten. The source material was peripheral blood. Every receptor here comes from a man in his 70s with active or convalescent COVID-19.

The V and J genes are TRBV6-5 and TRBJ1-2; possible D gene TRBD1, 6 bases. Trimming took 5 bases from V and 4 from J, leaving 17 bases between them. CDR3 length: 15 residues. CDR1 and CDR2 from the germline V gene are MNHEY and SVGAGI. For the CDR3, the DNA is TGTGCCAGCAGTCCCGTATTTACAGGGAGCTATGGCTACACCTTC. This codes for CASSPVFTGSYGYTF.

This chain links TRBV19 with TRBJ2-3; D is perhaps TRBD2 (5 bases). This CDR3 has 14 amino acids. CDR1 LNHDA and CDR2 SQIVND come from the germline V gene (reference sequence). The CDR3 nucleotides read TGTGATTCAGGTGCGGGTTATAGCACAGATACGCAGTATTTT. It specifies CDSGAGYSTDTQYF.

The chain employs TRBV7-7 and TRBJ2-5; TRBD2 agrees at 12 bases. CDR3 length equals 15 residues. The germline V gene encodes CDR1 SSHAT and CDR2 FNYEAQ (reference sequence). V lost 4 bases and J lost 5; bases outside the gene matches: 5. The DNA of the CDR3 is TGTGCCAGCAGCTCTACTAGCGGGGGGTGGGAGACCCAGTACTTC. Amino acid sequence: CASSSTSGGWETQYF.

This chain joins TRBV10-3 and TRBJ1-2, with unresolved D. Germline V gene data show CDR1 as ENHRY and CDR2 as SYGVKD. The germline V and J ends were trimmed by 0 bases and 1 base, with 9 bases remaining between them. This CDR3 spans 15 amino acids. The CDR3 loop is CAISESMRINYGYTF. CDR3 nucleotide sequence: TGTGCCATCAGTGAGTCAATGCGCATTAACTATGGCTACACCTTC.

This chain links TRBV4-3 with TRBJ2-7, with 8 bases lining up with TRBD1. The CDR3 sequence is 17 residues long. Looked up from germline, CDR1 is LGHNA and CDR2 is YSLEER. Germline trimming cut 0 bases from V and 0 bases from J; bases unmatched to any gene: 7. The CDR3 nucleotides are TGCGCCAGCAGCCAAGATCTGACAGGGGAGATCTCCTACGAGCAGTACTTC. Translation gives CASSQDLTGEISYEQYF.

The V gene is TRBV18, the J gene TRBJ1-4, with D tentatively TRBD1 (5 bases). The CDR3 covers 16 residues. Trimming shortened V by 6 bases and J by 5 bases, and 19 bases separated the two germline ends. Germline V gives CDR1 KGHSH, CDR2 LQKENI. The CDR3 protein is CASSQVRSGVNEKLFF. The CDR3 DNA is TGTGCCAGCTCTCAGGTCCGCTCGGGGGTAAATGAAAAACTGTTTTTT.

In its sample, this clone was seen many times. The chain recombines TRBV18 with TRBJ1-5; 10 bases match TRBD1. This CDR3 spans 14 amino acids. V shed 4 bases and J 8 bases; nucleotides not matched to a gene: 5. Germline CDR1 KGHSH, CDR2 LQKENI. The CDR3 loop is CASSRTTGGEPQHF. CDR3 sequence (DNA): TGTGCCAGCTCACGAACGACAGGGGGCGAGCCCCAGCATTTT.

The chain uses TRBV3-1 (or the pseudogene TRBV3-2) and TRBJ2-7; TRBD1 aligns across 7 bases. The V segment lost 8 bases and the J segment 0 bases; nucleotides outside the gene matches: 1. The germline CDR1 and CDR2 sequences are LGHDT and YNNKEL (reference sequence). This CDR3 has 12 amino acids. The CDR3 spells CASGDSSYEQYF. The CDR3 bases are TGTGCCAGCGGGGACAGCTCCTACGAGCAGTACTTC.